A selection of T cell receptor beta chains follows, all from one sample in a study of chemoradiotherapy in HPV16-positive cancers. Clones were read by immunoSEQ multiplex PCR, and TCRdb kept only the in-frame ones, dropping some. The table records under 20,000 clones, roughly 80% of them present only once. The sample was gathered from a patient who underwent chemoradiotherapy. These receptors came from a human donor with HPV-associated anogenital cancer. CDR3s include the opening cysteine and the closing phenylalanine or tryptophan. D genes are given only for firm matches. Rows give clone size only sometimes, using once, few, many, or a class for an expanded clone.

TRBV12-5,NA,TRBJ1-1,NA,CASDSGYTEAFF,TGTGCTAGTGACTCAGGGTACACTGAAGCTTTCTTT
TRBV19,NA,TRBJ1-5,NA,CASQTGFSNQPQHF,TGTGCCAGTCAGACAGGATTTAGCAATCAGCCCCAGCATTTT
TRBV5-5,once,TRBJ1-1,NA,CASSLGSSGRSTEAFF,TGTGCCAGCAGCTTGGGGTCGAGCGGGCGTAGCACTGAAGCTTTCTTT
TRBV9,NA,TRBJ1-3,NA,CASSVDSHGNTIYF,TGTGCCAGCAGCGTAGACAGCCATGGAAACACCATATATTTT
TRBV12-5,NA,TRBJ2-5,NA,CASGPRGGETQYF,TGTGCTAGTGGTCCTAGGGGGGGGGAGACCCAGTACTTC
TRBV7-9,once,TRBJ1-3,NA,CASSFESGTASSGNTIYF,TGTGCCAGCAGCTTTGAGTCCGGGACCGCAAGCTCTGGAAACACCATATATTTT
TRBV7-2,NA,TRBJ1-1,NA,CASSLFGGPPLIAFF,TGTGCCAGCAGCTTATTCGGGGGGCCGCCACTGATAGCTTTCTTT
TRBV19,NA,TRBJ2-1,NA,CASVRGQGFYNEQFF,TGTGCCAGTGTACGGGGACAAGGTTTCTACAATGAGCAGTTCTTC
TRBV13,NA,TRBJ1-4,TRBD1,CASSQWGQGRVEKLFF,TGTGCCAGCAGCCAATGGGGACAGGGCCGGGTTGAAAAACTGTTTTTT
TRBV11-2,NA,TRBJ1-1,TRBD1,CASSLQGGTEAFF,TGTGCCAGCAGCTTACAGGGGGGAACTGAAGCTTTCTTT
TRBV7-2,NA,TRBJ1-5,NA,CASSPQGNQPQHF,TGCGCCAGCAGCCCCCAGGGAAACCAGCCCCAGCATTTT
TRBV4-3,NA,TRBJ2-5,NA,CASSQSTSQETQYF,TGCGCCAGCAGCCAATCGACAAGCCAAGAGACCCAGTACTTC
TRBV7-9,once,TRBJ1-1,NA,CASSPLGDMNTEAFF,TGTGCCAGCAGCCCGTTAGGGGATATGAACACTGAAGCTTTCTTT
TRBV5-5,NA,TRBJ2-5,NA,CASSFIRGQETQYF,TGTGCCAGCAGCTTCATCCGGGGCCAAGAGACCCAGTACTTC
TRBV7-3,few,TRBJ2-3,NA,CASSLRLAPDTQYF,TGTGCCAGCAGCTTAAGACTGGCCCCTGATACGCAGTATTTT
TRBV5-8,NA,TRBJ2-2,TRBD1,CASSLPGQGATGELFF,TGTGCCAGCAGCCTCCCGGGACAGGGGGCCACCGGGGAGCTGTTTTTT